The rows below give T cell receptor beta chains drawn from one sample of a study of T cell changes during pregnancy in multiple sclerosis. Sequenced by immunoSEQ multiplex PCR; TCRdb stores in-frame clones only, minus some. The sample yields tens of thousands of clones, roughly 93% seen once. The material sequenced was peripheral blood, taken in the second trimester of pregnancy. Receptors originate from a female donor with multiple sclerosis, enrolled in a pregnancy study. Both conserved end residues are part of each CDR3.

TRBV6-5,TRBJ2-3,CASRGTGRPDTQYF
TRBV11-2,TRBJ1-1,CASSLGGQGNTEAFF
TRBV11-2,TRBJ2-5,CASSFSLGFGETQYF
TRBV2,TRBJ2-2,CASSHPGQGGWFGTGELFF
TRBV2,TRBJ2-1,CASSEEVRGDEQFF
TRBV7-9,TRBJ2-7,CASSLRGGAHEQYF
TRBV5-4,TRBJ2-5,CASGPSGGGETQYF
TRBV27,TRBJ1-3,CASSYSQVSSGNTIYF
TRBV5-6,TRBJ1-5,CASSFAGGWPTNQPQHF
TRBV30,TRBJ1-2,CAWLGTALIDSYGYTF
TRBV7-6,TRBJ2-3,CASSSWAGTSGSTDTQYF
TRBV6-5,TRBJ1-6,CASSSSHLDNSPLHF
TRBV2,TRBJ2-3,CASSLATSTDTQYF
TRBV4-3,TRBJ1-1,CASSRGQAGTEAFF
TRBV5-1,TRBJ1-6,CASSLRDRGLSPLHF
TRBV9,TRBJ2-1,CASSGLSGGRGSYNEQFF
TRBV19,TRBJ2-3,CASSGTSGGVTDTQYF
TRBV5-4,TRBJ1-1,CASSLWRAGTEAFF
TRBV5-6,TRBJ1-1,CASSLAPTGGGTEAFF
TRBV5-6,TRBJ2-3,CASSLAGTGPPDTQYF
TRBV27,TRBJ1-2,CASTERGESNYGYTF
TRBV30,TRBJ2-1,CAWSVGLAGGLEQFF
TRBV9,TRBJ1-5,CASSVGGQDNQPQHF
TRBV15,TRBJ1-1,CATSRDLESAANTEAFF
TRBV2,TRBJ2-5,CASSGQGVETQYF
TRBV29-1,TRBJ2-7,CSVGSRLVVPYEQYF
TRBV28,TRBJ1-6,CACGAGTFNNSPLHF
TRBV4-3,TRBJ2-3,CASSQVSSGGADTQYF
TRBV27,TRBJ2-5,CASRQTSGGFQETQYF
TRBV7-3,TRBJ1-1,CASSEGQGLRTEAFF
TRBV2,TRBJ1-1,CATNVELGTEAFF
TRBV5-1,TRBJ2-4,CASSLVPGTDIQYF
TRBV4-1,TRBJ1-6,CASSQRTGDSPLHF
TRBV5-8,TRBJ1-5,CASRPPIQGLGNQPQHF
TRBV19,TRBJ1-6,CASSPWSAHNSPLHF
TRBV30,TRBJ1-2,CANRDSASVGGYTF
TRBV6-5,TRBJ1-5,CASSRAQGFNQPQHF
TRBV5-1,TRBJ2-7,CASSLVVAGEQYF
TRBV7-9,TRBJ2-1,CASTSGGANEQFF
TRBV14,TRBJ2-5,CASSPFVGGTQETQYF
TRBV6-1,TRBJ2-7,CASSVIQGAQGEQYF
TRBV7-2,TRBJ2-7,CASSSLAGGTSYEQYF
TRBV30,TRBJ2-1,CAWSVAIGFPYNEQFF
TRBV2,TRBJ2-2,CASSDVGGAGELFF
TRBV6-6,TRBJ1-2,CASSYGQGAGGYTF
TRBV6-1,TRBJ1-2,CASSEATGGPYGYTF
TRBV2,TRBJ2-6,CASNLGTAGANVLTF
TRBV5-4,TRBJ2-7,CASSSTPDRHRDEQYF
TRBV18,TRBJ2-3,CASSPPSSREDTQYF
TRBV6-1,TRBJ2-1,CASSFRYNEQFF